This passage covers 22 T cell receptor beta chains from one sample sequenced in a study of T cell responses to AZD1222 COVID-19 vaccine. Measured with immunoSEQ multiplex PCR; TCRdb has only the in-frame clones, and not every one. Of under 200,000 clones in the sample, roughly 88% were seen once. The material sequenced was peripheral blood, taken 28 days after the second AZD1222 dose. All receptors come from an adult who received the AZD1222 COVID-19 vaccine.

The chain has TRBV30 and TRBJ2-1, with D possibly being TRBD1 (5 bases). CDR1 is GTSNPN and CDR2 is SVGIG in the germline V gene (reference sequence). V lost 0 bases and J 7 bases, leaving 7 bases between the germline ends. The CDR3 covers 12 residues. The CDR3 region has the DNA TGTGCCTGGAGTGTAAGGGGTAATGAGCAGTTCTTC. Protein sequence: CAWSVRGNEQFF.

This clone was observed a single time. This CDR3 reads CASSDGDWDSNQPQHF. For the CDR3, the DNA is TGCGCCAGCAGTGACGGGGATTGGGATAGCAATCAGCCCCAGCATTTT. This chain connects TRBV10-2 to TRBJ1-5; D gene uncertain. Germline CDR1 and CDR2: WSHSY and SAAADI. Trimming shortened V by 3 bases and J by 0 bases, and 12 bases separated the two germline ends. The CDR3 is 16 amino acids.

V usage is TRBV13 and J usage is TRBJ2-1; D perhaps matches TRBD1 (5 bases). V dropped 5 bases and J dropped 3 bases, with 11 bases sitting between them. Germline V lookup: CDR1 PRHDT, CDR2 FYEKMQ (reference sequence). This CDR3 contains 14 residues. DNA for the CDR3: TGTGCCAGCAGCCCGACGGACAACTACAATGAGCAGTTCTTC. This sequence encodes CASSPTDNYNEQFF.

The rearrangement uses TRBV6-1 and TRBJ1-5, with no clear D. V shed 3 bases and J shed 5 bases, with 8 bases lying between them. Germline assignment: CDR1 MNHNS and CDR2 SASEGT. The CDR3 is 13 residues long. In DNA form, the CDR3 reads TGTGCCAGCAGTGACAGCCTTTATCAGCCCCAGCATTTT. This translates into CASSDSLYQPQHF.

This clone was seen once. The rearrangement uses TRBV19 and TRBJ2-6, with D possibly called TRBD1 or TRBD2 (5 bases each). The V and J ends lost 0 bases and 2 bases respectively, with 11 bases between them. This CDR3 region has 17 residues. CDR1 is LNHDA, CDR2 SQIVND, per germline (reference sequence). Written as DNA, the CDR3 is TGTGCCAGTAGTATAGATAAGGGGCGGGCTGGGGCCAACGTCCTGACTTTC. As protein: CASSIDKGRAGANVLTF.

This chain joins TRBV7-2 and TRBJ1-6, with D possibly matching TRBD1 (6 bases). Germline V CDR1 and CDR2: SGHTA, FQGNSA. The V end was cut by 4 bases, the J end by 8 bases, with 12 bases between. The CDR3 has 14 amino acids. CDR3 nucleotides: TGTGCCAGCAGCTCGGACAGAGGGTATTCACCCCTCCACTTT. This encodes CASSSDRGYSPLHF.

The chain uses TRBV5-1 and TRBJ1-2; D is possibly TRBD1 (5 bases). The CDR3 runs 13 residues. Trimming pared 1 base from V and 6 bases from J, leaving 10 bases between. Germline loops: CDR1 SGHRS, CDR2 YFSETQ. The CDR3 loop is CASSLRGFDGYTF. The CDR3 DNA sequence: TGCGCCAGCAGCTTGCGGGGGTTCGATGGCTACACCTTC.

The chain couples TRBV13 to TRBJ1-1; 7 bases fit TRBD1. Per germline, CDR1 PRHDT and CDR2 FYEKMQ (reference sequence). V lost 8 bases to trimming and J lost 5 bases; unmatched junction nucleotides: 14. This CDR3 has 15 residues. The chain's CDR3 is CASGEGAPILTEAFF. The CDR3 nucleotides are TGTGCCAGCGGCGAGGGGGCACCGATCCTGACTGAAGCTTTCTTT. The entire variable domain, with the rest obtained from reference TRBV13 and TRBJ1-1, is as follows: AAGVIQSPRHLIKEKRETATLKCYPIPRHDTVYWYQQGPGQDPQFLISFYEKMQSDKGSIPDRFSAQQFSDYHSELNMSSLELGDSALYFCASGEGAPILTEAFFGQGTRLTVV.

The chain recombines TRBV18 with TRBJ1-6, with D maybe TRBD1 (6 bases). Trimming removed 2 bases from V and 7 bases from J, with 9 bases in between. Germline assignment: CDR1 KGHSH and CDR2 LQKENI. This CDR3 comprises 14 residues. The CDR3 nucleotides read TGTGCCAGCTCACCAAGGGGGGAGAATTCACCCCTCCACTTT. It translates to CASSPRGENSPLHF. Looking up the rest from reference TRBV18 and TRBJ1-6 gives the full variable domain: NAGVMQNPRHLVRRRGQEARLRCSPMKGHSHVYWYRQLPEEGLKFMVYLQKENIIDESGMPKERFSAEFPKEGPSILRIQQVVRGDSAAYFCASSPRGENSPLHFGNGTRLTVT.

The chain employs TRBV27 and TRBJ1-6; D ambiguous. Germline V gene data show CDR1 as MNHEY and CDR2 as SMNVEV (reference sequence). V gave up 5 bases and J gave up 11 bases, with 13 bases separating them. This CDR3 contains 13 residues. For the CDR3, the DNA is TGTGCCAGCAGTATGTCGACCCGGACACCCCTCCACTTT. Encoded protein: CASSMSTRTPLHF.

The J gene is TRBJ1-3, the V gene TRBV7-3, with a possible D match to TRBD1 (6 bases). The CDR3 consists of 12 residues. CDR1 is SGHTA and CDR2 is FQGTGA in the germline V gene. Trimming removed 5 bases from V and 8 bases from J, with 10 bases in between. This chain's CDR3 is CASSPGGDTIYF. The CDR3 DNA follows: TGTGCCAGCAGCCCCGGGGGCGACACCATATATTTT.

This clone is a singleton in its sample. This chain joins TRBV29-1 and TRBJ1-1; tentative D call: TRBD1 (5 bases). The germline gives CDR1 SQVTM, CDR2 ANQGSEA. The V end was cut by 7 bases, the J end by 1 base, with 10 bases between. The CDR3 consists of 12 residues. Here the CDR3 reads CSGRQTNTEAFF. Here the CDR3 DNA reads TGCAGCGGCCGACAGACGAACACTGAAGCTTTCTTT.

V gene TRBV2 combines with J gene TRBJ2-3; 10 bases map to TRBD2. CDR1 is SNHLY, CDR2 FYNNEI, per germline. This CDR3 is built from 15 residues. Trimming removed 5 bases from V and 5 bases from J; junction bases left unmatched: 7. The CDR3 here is CASSPKRGGLDTQYF. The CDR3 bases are TGTGCCAGCAGTCCTAAGCGGGGGGGCTTAGATACGCAGTATTTT.

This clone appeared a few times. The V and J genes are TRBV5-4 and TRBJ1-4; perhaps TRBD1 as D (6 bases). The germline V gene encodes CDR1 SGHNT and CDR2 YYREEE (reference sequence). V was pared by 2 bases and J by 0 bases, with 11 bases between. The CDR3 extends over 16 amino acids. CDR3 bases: TGTGCCAGCAGCTTAGGGGGATCAGCAACTAATGAAAAACTGTTTTTT. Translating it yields CASSLGGSATNEKLFF.

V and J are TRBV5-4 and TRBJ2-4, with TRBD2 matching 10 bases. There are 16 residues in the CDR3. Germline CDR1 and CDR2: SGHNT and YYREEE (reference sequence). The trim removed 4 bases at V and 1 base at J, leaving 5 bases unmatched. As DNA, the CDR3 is TGTGCCAGCAGCACCTATAGCGGGGGGGCCAAAAACATTCAGTACTTC. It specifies CASSTYSGGAKNIQYF.

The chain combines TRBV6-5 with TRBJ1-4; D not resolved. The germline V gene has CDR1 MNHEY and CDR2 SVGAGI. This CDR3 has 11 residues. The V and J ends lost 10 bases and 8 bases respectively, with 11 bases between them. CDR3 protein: CATRGEEKLFF. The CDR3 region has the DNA TGTGCCACTCGCGGGGAGGAAAAACTGTTTTTT.

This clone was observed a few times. As DNA, the CDR3 is TGTGCCAGCAGCGTGGGACAGGGCTATTCACCCCTCCACTTT. This translates into CASSVGQGYSPLHF. This chain uses TRBV9 with TRBJ1-6; 9 nucleotides line up with TRBD1. The CDR3 consists of 14 residues. CDR1 and CDR2 (germline): SGDLS, YYNGEE. Losses at the gene ends were 2 bases for V and 8 bases for J; bases not matched to a gene: 2. Variable domain in full (rest from reference TRBV9 and TRBJ1-6): DSGVTQTPKHLITATGQRVTLRCSPRSGDLSVYWYQQSLDQGLQFLIQYYNGEERAKGNILERFSAQQFPDLHSELNLSSLELGDSALYFCASSVGQGYSPLHFGNGTRLTVT.

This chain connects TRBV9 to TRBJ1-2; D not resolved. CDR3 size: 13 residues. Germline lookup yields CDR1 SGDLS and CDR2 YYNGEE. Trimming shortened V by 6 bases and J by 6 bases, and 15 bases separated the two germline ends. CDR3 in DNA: TGTGCCAGCACCCTTCGGGTCGGGGATGGCTACACCTTC. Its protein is CASTLRVGDGYTF.

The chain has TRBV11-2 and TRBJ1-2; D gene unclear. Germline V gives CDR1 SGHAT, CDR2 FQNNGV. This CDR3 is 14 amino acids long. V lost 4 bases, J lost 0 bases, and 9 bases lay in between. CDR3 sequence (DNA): TGTGCCAGCAGCTCGGGCAGCACTAACTATGGCTACACCTTC. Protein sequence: CASSSGSTNYGYTF. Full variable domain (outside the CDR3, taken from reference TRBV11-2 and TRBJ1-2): EAGVAQSPRYKIIEKRQSVAFWCNPISGHATLYWYQQILGQGPKLLIQFQNNGVVDDSQLPKDRFSAERLKGVDSTLKIQPAKLEDSAVYLCASSSGSTNYGYTFGSGTRLTVV.

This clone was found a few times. The CDR3 loop reads CASSSSGGSPLHF. The DNA of the CDR3 is TGTGCCAGCAGCTCCTCAGGGGGATCACCCCTCCACTTT. The V call is TRBV7-3, the J call TRBJ1-6, with TRBD1 matching over 7 bases. The junction had 4 bases not matched to a gene; V was cut back by 4 bases and J by 10 bases. CDR1 is SGHTA, CDR2 FQGTGA, per germline. CDR3 length equals 13 residues.

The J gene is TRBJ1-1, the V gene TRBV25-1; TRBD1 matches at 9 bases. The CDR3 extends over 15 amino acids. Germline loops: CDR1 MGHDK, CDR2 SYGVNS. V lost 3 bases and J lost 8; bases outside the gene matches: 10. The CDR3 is CASSDQDRGRAEAFF. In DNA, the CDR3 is TGTGCCAGCAGTGACCAGGACAGGGGTCGGGCAGAAGCTTTCTTT. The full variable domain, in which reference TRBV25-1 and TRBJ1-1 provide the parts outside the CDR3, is EADIYQTPRYLVIGTGKKITLECSQTMGHDKMYWYQQDPGMELHLIHYSYGVNSTEKGDLSSESTVSRIRTEHFPLTLESARPSHTSQYLCASSDQDRGRAEAFFGQGTRLTVV.

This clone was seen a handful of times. The chain's CDR3 is CASSLASRPNQKLFF. In DNA form, the CDR3 reads TGTGCCAGCAGCTTAGCGAGCCGTCCCAATCAAAAACTGTTTTTT. The chain uses TRBV7-8 and TRBJ1-4; D is undetermined. The CDR3 is 15 amino acids. Trimming removed 0 bases from V and 9 bases from J, with 14 bases in between. CDR1 and CDR2 from the germline V gene are SGHVS and FQNEAQ. The variable domain in full, completed from reference TRBV7-8 and TRBJ1-4, reads GAGVSQSPRYKVAKRGQDVALRCDPISGHVSLFWYQQALGQGPEFLTYFQNEAQLDKSGLPSDRFFAERPEGSVSTLKIQRTQQEDSAVYLCASSLASRPNQKLFFGSGTQLSVL.